This T cell receptor (beta chain) came from a study of cytomegalovirus exposure and HLA in healthy donors (dated by TCRdb to 2016 to 2017). With regard to the full study: According to an earlier analysis of 550 to 700 of the donors, about 180 million T cells yielded 90 million to 140 million unique TCR beta sequences and more than 250 Gb of sequence data. An early release that covered fewer than 750 HLA-typed donors contained about 300 gigabases of sequencing data and 85 million to 100 million unique TCR sequences. The genetic ancestry cluster associated with self-reported Caucasian donors included about 81% of the approximately 430 genotyped donors. The study aimed to test whether cataloging public T cell receptors could reveal signatures of past pathogen exposure. The study profiled the T cell repertoires of some 610 subjects by immunosequencing and related them to cytomegalovirus serostatus. A separate validation cohort of about 110 different subjects was used in addition to the 666-subject first cohort. To predict cytomegalovirus infection status, the study brought together high-throughput TCR immunosequencing, statistical association of individual TCRs with disease status, and machine learning. A later analysis re-analyzed previously published TCR beta repertoires from 650 to 800 donors and added high-resolution HLA genotyping to study TCR occurrence patterns. Rather than drawing on any new phenotypic data, the later analysis identified candidate immune exposures from TCR beta sequences and the way those sequences occurred across donors. In an earlier analysis of several hundred of the donors, high-throughput TCR beta sequencing was used to judge whether each TCR beta V gene segment behaved as functional or pseudogenic. Donor age, sex, ethnicity and CMV serostatus were compiled together with the repertoire data. A later genetic analysis took genome-wide SNP genotypes for about 65% of the roughly 670 donors and used that subset as a discovery cohort. Every discovery cohort repertoire had been produced on one sequencing platform. HLA typing covered class I and class II loci at four-digit resolution. The number of donors typed differed by locus, with roughly 620-640 for A, B, C, DRB1 and DQB1, roughly 550 for DQA1, over 600 for DPA1, and 450 to 480 for DPB1. Roughly 5 DR-DQ haplotypes were handled as single units for association and clustering, since linkage in the cohort was strong. Across 300 to 400 genotyped donors of the cohort, an average of about 220,000 unique TCR beta nucleotide sequences per donor were sequenced, and around 20% of those sequences were non-productive. General study outcomes and caveats: The presence/absence analyses assumed that sequencing depth was roughly uniform across donors, and that assumption may not be true. In this cohort, only TCR beta chains were sequenced, and detectable features were limited by the absence of alpha or paired-chain data. Immune exposure information for the cohort was limited to CMV serostatus. Strong co-occurrence of HLA alleles, especially DR and DQ, made assigning TCR associations to individual alleles difficult. Broadly in line with IMGT annotations, most TCR beta V segments showed up in productive rearrangements about 87% or about 30% of the time in an earlier analysis of several hundred of the donors. Because HLA typing was missing for some donors at each locus, association tests included only the typed subset. In vitro tests confirmed that three of the cytomegalovirus-associated TCR beta chains recognize cytomegalovirus antigens. In a later analysis, the rate of TCR association differed among HLA loci, with DRB1 alleles having the most associated TCRs and HLA-C alleles having the fewest. In a later genetic analysis, a missense DCLRE1C variant was associated with V-gene and J-gene trimming of TCR beta chains, and the association was replicated in an independent cohort. While some public TCRs were present in many individuals, most TCR sequences turned up only very rarely across donors. Correlated functional status among segregating V segments might be attributable to linkage disequilibrium, but an unknown experimental factor could not be ruled out. A group of highly shared sequence variants was considered likely to be a technical artifact of the sequencing pipeline. In a later analysis, several top co-occurrence clusters were reported to appear linked to parvovirus B19, influenza, CMV and Epstein-Barr virus. Most CMV-associated TCR beta chains appeared to be HLA-restricted in a later analysis, and the HLA associations seemed to be driven largely by CMV exposure. In a later analysis, HLA-associated TCR beta chains were found to be more clonally expanded and to have lower generation probabilities than equally common non-associated chains. At a false discovery rate of 0.05, a later analysis linked some 17,000 TCR beta sequences to specific HLA alleles. Compared with the approximately 720-donor mean, donors in an Asian-associated ancestry cluster had fewer N-insertions in productive TCRs, according to a later genetic analysis. Cytomegalovirus status was reported to be diagnosed by the classifier with high specificity and sensitivity in both the original and validation cohorts. Seventeen rarely observed V segments, including chromosome 9 orphons, were excluded from the earlier analysis of some 590 of the donors because counts were too low. The 87-base-pair reads could not distinguish some IMGT-functional V segments, including TRBV6-2 and TRBV6-3, so those segments were excluded. According to the authors, the approach could potentially be generalized to other disease states and immunological phenotypes. The study listed over 150 TCR beta chains as associated with cytomegalovirus. A further reported finding was that TCR beta sequences accurately predicted the HLA-A and HLA-B alleles for most subjects in the first cohort.

The library was generated by the immunoSEQ multiplex PCR assay. A mixture of 60 forward primers for TCR Vbeta segments and 13 reverse primers for TCR Jbeta segments was used in the multiplex PCR. The CDR3 region of rearranged TCR beta genes was amplified from genomic DNA with a multiplex PCR assay. The Illumina HiSeq System was used to sequence the amplified TCR beta libraries as 87-base-pair reads. For the original study's pipeline: A later analysis tallied 75 million to 95 million unique TCR beta chains across the 666 repertoires, and around 10 million of those chains were shared by two or more donors. A nearest-neighbor algorithm error-corrected the raw reads and collapsed the reads into unique sequences, merging closely related sequences to remove PCR and sequencing errors. CDR3 sequences were aligned to IMGT reference sequences to assign V, D and J gene segments. Each retained sequence needed at least a six-nucleotide match to both a V gene segment and a J gene segment. Rearrangements were called productive when the CDR3 lacked stop codons and stayed in frame with V and J; all others were non-productive. Following IMGT convention, CDR3 was defined as the stretch from the second conserved V-encoded cysteine to the conserved J-encoded phenylalanine. Sequences without an unambiguous match to a single V gene segment were excluded from the earlier analysis of almost 600 of the donors. In an earlier analysis of about 590 of the donors, a V segment was called functional when productive rearrangements were above 56.7%, and segregating when the standard deviation between donors exceeded 5%. A statistical classification framework was built to diagnose cytomegalovirus status from the catalog of TCR beta chain sequences. In a later analysis, TCR nucleotide sequences were compared against IMGT/GENE-DB human TR gene sequences so that V and J genes could be assigned. Using the TCRdist pipeline, a later analysis assigned CDR3 sequences along with most-parsimonious VDJ recombination scenarios. In a later analysis, every TCR beta chain was defined by the combination of its CDR3 amino acid sequence and its V-gene family, and reads without a unique V-gene family were dropped. To address suspected cross-contamination and a sequencing artifact, a later analysis removed 592 highly shared, low-generation-probability nucleotide sequences. In a later analysis, a clonal expansion index was calculated for each public chain from normalized within-repertoire ranks of inferred template counts. In a later analysis, generation probabilities were computed using a VDJ recombination model fitted to out-of-frame rearrangements, and the results were checked against IGoR. A later analysis scored TCR-TCR, TCR-HLA and TCR-CMV co-occurrence with hypergeometric tests, applying a repertoire-size bias correction to TCR pairs. A later analysis estimated false discovery rates by permuting HLA or CMV assignments 20 times. In a later analysis, co-occurring TCRs were grouped using DBSCAN, and TCRdist sequence similarity was added for clustering within HLA-allele-positive subsets. Co-occurrence clustering excluded repertoires with fewer than 30,000 or more than 120,000 public chains, plus five with anomalous nucleotide sharing. Imported from immuneACCESS, the table was reduced by TCRdb to in-frame sequences with V and J called. These copies leave out some clones; in studies compared against another copy, an unresolved V gene accounts for under half, and the cause of the remainder is not known. V and J calls and clone size come straight from that table; D and trimming were deduced from the DNA. In this sample the table shows roughly 120,000 clones, about 80% of which occur a single time. The ten most abundant clones make up 2.5% to 3.5% of the sample.

The cohort consisted of 650 to 700 healthy bone marrow donors. Cohort members were all nominally healthy when sampled, although unrecorded immune exposures were likely present. The donor tested CMV seropositive, placing the donor among the 290 or so seropositive members of the cohort. A peripheral blood sample was collected from each donor, and TCR beta sequencing was performed on peripheral blood mononuclear cells. The Qiagen DNeasy Blood Extraction Kit was used to extract genomic DNA from the blood cell samples. To note about this clone: The antigen this receptor binds is unknown. Base qualities were left out, and no much larger clone turns up one base away.

From cysteine to phenylalanine, the CDR3 is 13 amino acids long. The DNA shown is the 39-base CDR3, in frame from base 1. Per the germline V gene, KGHSH is the CDR1 and LQKENI is the CDR2. Between the V and J ends, shortened by 7 bases and 1 base respectively, the junction contains 10 bases. This receptor was identified in a woman aged 18-35 years in good health and CMV-seropositive. Sequenced material: PBMCs. The rearrangement joined TRBV18 to TRBJ1-1; the D gene cannot be resolved reliably. The DNA sequence follows: TGTGCCAGCTACCTGAACAGGAACACTGAAGCTTTCTTT. It codes for CASYLNRNTEAFF.